The present T cell receptor (beta chain) was sequenced within a study of shared T cell receptors in the human thymus. Germline CDR1 SGHNT, CDR2 YYREEE (reference sequence). Trimming left V 0 bases short and J 3 bases short, with 14 bases between. The CDR3 covers 16 residues. This clone has a single count. Method: immunoSEQ multiplex PCR; TCRdb's copy keeps in-frame clones and lacks some. Here the sample spans 600,000 to 900,000 clones, 70% to 90% being singletons. A further study also used this sample, focusing on human thymus T cells. According to that study: The study used thymus tissue resected during corrective heart surgery. The authors found apparently biased V and J gene usage in thymic and blood repertoires. A high degree of thymic repertoire overlap among unrelated individuals was reported in related research.

The V gene is TRBV5-4, the J gene TRBJ2-3; the D is unclear. Sequences were obtained from thymocytes. The sequence derives from a girl less than two years old with a congenital heart defect. CDR3 sequence: CASSLAGARSTDTQYF. The CDR3 region has the DNA TGTGCCAGCAGCTTGGCCGGTGCCAGGTCGACAGATACGCAGTATTTT.